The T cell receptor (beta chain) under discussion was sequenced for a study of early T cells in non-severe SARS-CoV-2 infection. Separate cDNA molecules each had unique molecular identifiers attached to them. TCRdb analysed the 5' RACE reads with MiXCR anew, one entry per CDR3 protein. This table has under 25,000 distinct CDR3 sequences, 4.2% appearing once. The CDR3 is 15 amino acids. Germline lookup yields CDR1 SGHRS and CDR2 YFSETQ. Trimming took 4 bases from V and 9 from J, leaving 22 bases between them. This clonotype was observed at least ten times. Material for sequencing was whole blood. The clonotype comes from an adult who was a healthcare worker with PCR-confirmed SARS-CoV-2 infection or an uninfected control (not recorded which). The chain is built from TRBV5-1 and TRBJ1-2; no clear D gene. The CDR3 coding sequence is TGCGCCAGCAGCAATACCCTGGGGATACGTCAGCGCTACACCTTC. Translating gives CASSNTLGIRQRYTF.